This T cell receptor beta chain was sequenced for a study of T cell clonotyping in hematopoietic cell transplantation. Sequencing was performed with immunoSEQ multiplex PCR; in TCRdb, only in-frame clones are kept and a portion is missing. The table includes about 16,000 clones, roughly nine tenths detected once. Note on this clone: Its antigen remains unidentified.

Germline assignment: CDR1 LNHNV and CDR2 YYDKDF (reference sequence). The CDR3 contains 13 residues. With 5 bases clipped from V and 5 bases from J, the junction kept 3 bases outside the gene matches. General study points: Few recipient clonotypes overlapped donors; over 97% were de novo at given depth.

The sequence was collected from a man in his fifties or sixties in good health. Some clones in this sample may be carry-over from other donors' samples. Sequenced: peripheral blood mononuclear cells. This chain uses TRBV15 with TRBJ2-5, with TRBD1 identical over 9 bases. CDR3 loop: CATSQDRGETQYF. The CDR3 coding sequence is TGTGCCACCAGCCAGGACAGGGGCGAGACCCAGTACTTC. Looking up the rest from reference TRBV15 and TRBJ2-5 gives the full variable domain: DAMVIQNPRYQVTQFGKPVTLSCSQTLNHNVMYWYQQKSSQAPKLLFHYYDKDFNNEADTPDNFQSRRPNTSFCFLDIRSPGLGDTAMYLCATSQDRGETQYFGPGTRLLVL.